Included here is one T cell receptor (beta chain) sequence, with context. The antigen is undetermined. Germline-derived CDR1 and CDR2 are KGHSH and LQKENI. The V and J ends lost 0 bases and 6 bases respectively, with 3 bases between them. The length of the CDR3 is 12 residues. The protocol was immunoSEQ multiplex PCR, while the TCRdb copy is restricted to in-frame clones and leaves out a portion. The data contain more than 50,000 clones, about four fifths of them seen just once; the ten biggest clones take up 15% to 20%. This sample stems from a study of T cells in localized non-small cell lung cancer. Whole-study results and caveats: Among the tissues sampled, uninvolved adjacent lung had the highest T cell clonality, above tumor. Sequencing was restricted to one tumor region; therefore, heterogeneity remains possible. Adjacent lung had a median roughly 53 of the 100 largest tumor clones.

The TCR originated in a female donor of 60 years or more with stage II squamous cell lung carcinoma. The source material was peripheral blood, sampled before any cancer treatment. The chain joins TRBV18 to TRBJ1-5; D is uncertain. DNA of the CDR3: TGTGCCAGCTCACCACCAGGTCAGCCCCAGCATTTT. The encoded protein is CASSPPGQPQHF.